Below are 18 T cell receptor beta chains sequenced from a single sample in a study of OX40 agonist ivuxolimab in advanced cancers. Using immunoSEQ multiplex PCR, the repertoire was profiled, and TCRdb retains in-frame clones only, with some absent. The table shows about 37,000 clones, with about 92% occurring only once. Source: CD4+ or CD8+ T cells sorted from blood, taken in a trial of the OX40 agonist ivuxolimab. The receptors were gathered from an adult with an advanced solid tumor such as melanoma, head and neck, liver or kidney cancer.

The CDR3 region is CASSLSGDYNEQFF. Written as DNA, the CDR3 is TGTGCCAGCAGCCTTAGCGGAGACTACAATGAGCAGTTCTTC. The chain is built from TRBV27 and TRBJ2-1, with a tentative D call TRBD2 (6 bases). V was cut by 6 bases and J by 3 bases, with 12 bases left in between. The CDR3 sequence is 14 residues long. The germline V gene encodes CDR1 MNHEY and CDR2 SMNVEV (reference sequence).

The CDR3 spells CSVPGEAGVYEQYF. For the CDR3, the DNA is TGCAGCGTACCTGGGGAGGCAGGGGTCTACGAGCAGTACTTC. V gene TRBV29-1 combines with J gene TRBJ2-7, with D tentatively TRBD1 or TRBD2 (6 bases each). Trimming removed 6 bases from V and 3 bases from J, with 18 bases in between. The CDR3 runs 14 residues. Germline-derived CDR1 and CDR2 are SQVTM and ANQGSEA.

J is TRBJ2-3 and V is TRBV7-2, with 7 positions matching TRBD1. Germline-derived CDR1 and CDR2 are SGHTA and FQGNSA. The CDR3 contains 15 residues. The trim removed 7 bases at V and 0 bases at J, leaving 7 bases unmatched. CDR3 nucleotides: TGTGCCAGCACCACAGGGGTTTCGAGCACAGATACGCAGTATTTT. It encodes CASTTGVSSTDTQYF.

This clone occurred a few times. The rearrangement links TRBV5-1 to TRBJ2-1; 11 bases are shared with TRBD2. Germline CDR1 reads SGHRS; CDR2 reads YFSETQ. This CDR3 spans 15 amino acids. The ends lost 3 bases at V and 9 bases at J; junction bases unmatched: 8. The CDR3 DNA reads TGCGCCAGCAGCTCCCCACAGCTAGCGGGAGGTGAGCAGTTCTTC. It specifies CASSSPQLAGGEQFF. Together with reference TRBV5-1 and TRBJ2-1, the CDR3 gives the full variable domain: KAGVTQTPRYLIKTRGQQVTLSCSPISGHRSVSWYQQTPGQGLQFLFEYFSETQRNKGNFPGRFSGRQFSNSRSEMNVSTLELGDSALYLCASSSPQLAGGEQFFGPGTRLTVL.

The rearrangement links TRBV28 to TRBJ2-7; TRBD1 matches at 7 bases. Looked up from germline, CDR1 is MDHEN and CDR2 is SYDVKM. The CDR3 runs 14 residues. V shed 5 bases, J shed 4 bases, and the junction held 8 bases outside the gene matches. In DNA form, the CDR3 reads TGTGCCAGCAGTACCCTGGGACAGCTTTACGAGCAGTACTTC. Translated, it gives CASSTLGQLYEQYF.

The V gene is TRBV13, the J gene TRBJ2-1; D gene ambiguous. CDR3 length: 13 amino acids. V lost 3 bases and J 10 bases, leaving 13 bases between the germline ends. Germline CDR1 and CDR2: PRHDT and FYEKMQ (reference sequence). The CDR3 DNA reads TGTGCCAGCAGCTTTACGCGATCTGGGGAGCAGTTCTTC. Translating it yields CASSFTRSGEQFF.

This sequence joins TRBV27 and TRBJ2-1; no clear D gene. CDR3 length: 15 residues. Trimming took off 2 bases at V and 4 bases at J, with 12 bases between the two ends. Germline V gene data show CDR1 as MNHEY and CDR2 as SMNVEV (reference sequence). CDR3 DNA sequence: TGTGCCAGCAGTTTAGGGTTAGTTGCTTACAATGAGCAGTTCTTC. This translates into CASSLGLVAYNEQFF.

DNA for the CDR3: TGTGCCAGCAGTTTATCCCGGAACACTGAAGCTTTCTTT. Translation gives CASSLSRNTEAFF. The chain uses TRBV28 and TRBJ1-1; D gene unclear. Trimming removed 1 base at V and 1 base at J, with 4 bases between. The CDR3 loop spans 13 amino acids. The germline V gene encodes CDR1 MDHEN and CDR2 SYDVKM.

The chain has TRBV7-7 and TRBJ2-5, with TRBD1 as a possible D gene (5 bases). The CDR3 runs 13 residues. The germline gives CDR1 SSHAT, CDR2 FNYEAQ (reference sequence). V was clipped by 1 base and J by 4 bases, with 7 bases between them. The CDR3 region has the DNA TGTGCCAGCAGCTTAGGAGACAGAGAGACCCAGTACTTC. Its translation: CASSLGDRETQYF.

The V gene is TRBV6-6, the J gene TRBJ1-1, with 10 bases lining up with TRBD1. V was pared by 6 bases and J by 3 bases, with 4 bases of the junction left unmatched. The germline V gene has CDR1 MNHNY and CDR2 SVGAGI (reference sequence). CDR3 length equals 14 residues. The CDR3 loop reads CASSQDRGYTEAFF. In DNA, the CDR3 is TGTGCCAGCAGCCAGGACAGGGGGTACACTGAAGCTTTCTTT.

The chain uses TRBV30 and TRBJ1-2; D is possibly TRBD1 (5 bases). CDR1 is GTSNPN, CDR2 SVGIG, per germline (reference sequence). Trimming left V 8 bases short and J 4 bases short, with 14 bases between. This CDR3 contains 12 residues. In nucleotides, the CDR3 is TGTGCCGCGCCCAGGGTATTCTATGGCTACACCTTC. Protein product: CAAPRVFYGYTF.

The chain carries TRBV27 and TRBJ2-5; 14 bases align to TRBD2. Germline loops: CDR1 MNHEY, CDR2 SMNVEV (reference sequence). There are 17 residues in the CDR3. The V and J ends lost 5 bases and 3 bases, in that order; junction bases with no gene match: 8. CDR3 sequence: CASSLWTSGRREETQYF. The CDR3 bases are TGTGCCAGCAGTCTCTGGACTAGCGGGAGGAGAGAAGAGACCCAGTACTTC.

This chain links TRBV30 with TRBJ1-6, with D possibly being TRBD1 (5 bases). Germline CDR1 and CDR2: GTSNPN and SVGIG (reference sequence). Trimming removed 0 bases at V and 7 bases at J, with 13 bases between. CDR3 length: 15 amino acids. CDR3 in amino acids: CAWSVGRAANSPLHF. In nucleotides, the CDR3 is TGTGCCTGGAGTGTGGGCAGGGCGGCGAATTCACCCCTCCACTTT.

This sequence joins TRBV5-1 and TRBJ2-7; 7 bases are a match to TRBD2. The CDR3 has 15 amino acids. After removal of 4 bases from V and 5 bases from J, the junction contained 12 bases not matched to a gene. The germline V gene has CDR1 SGHRS and CDR2 YFSETQ. CDR3 sequence: CASSPWAGDRHEQYF. The CDR3 coding sequence is TGCGCCAGCAGCCCCTGGGCGGGGGATCGTCACGAGCAGTACTTC. The full variable domain, its missing parts supplied by reference TRBV5-1 and TRBJ2-7, is KAGVTQTPRYLIKTRGQQVTLSCSPISGHRSVSWYQQTPGQGLQFLFEYFSETQRNKGNFPGRFSGRQFSNSRSEMNVSTLELGDSALYLCASSPWAGDRHEQYFGPGTRLTVT.

V and J are TRBV28 and TRBJ1-1; D gene unclear. The CDR3 is 14 residues long. V was trimmed by 3 bases and J by 1 base, leaving 9 bases between them. From germline, CDR1 is MDHEN and CDR2 SYDVKM. This chain's CDR3 is CASSLPRRNTEAFF. The CDR3 region has the DNA TGTGCCAGCAGTTTGCCACGTAGGAACACTGAAGCTTTCTTT.

V is TRBV28 and J is TRBJ2-2, with 11 bases that match TRBD2. The J segment lost 5 bases and the V segment lost 6 bases, leaving 5 bases of the junction unmatched. Per germline, CDR1 MDHEN and CDR2 SYDVKM. The CDR3 has 15 residues. CDR3: CASSSTSGMTGELFF. The CDR3 nucleotides read TGTGCCAGCAGCTCGACTAGCGGGATGACCGGGGAGCTGTTTTTT.

This clone has only one observation. The J gene is TRBJ2-1, the V gene TRBV11-2; no firm D call. V was clipped by 5 bases and J by 2 bases, with 16 bases between them. This CDR3 contains 16 residues. The V gene's germline CDR1 is SGHAT and CDR2 FQNNGV. The CDR3, as DNA: TGTGCCAGCAGCCTAAGGACCCAAGGAACCTACAATGAGCAGTTCTTC. Residues: CASSLRTQGTYNEQFF.

The chain recombines TRBV4-3 with TRBJ2-1; possible D gene TRBD1, 6 bases. The CDR3 is 16 residues long. V lost 4 bases and J 0 bases, leaving 13 bases between the germline ends. The germline V gene has CDR1 LGHNA and CDR2 YSLEER. Here the CDR3 DNA reads TGCGCCAGCAGCCGCGCGAGGGGGAGCTCCTACAATGAGCAGTTCTTC. This translates into CASSRARGSSYNEQFF.